This T cell receptor (beta chain) was captured by sequencing in a study of post-analysis software for immune sequencing data (dated by TCRdb to about 2015). Regarding the research as a whole: Recorded disease courses included relapsing-remitting, secondary progressive and progressive-relapsing multiple sclerosis, with some patients lacking subtype annotation. The multiple sclerosis patient repertoires were compared with about a dozen previously published healthy control repertoires from donors aged 6 to 25 years. A subset of samples was prepared in parallel using single-end sample barcoding, then pooled and co-amplified after Illumina adapter ligation.

Study-level results and caveats: Significantly higher frequencies in patients than in controls were found for roughly 5 TRBV segments, including TRBV5-6, TRBV5-1 and TRBV20-1. The multiple sclerosis patient group was slightly younger than the control group. Compared with controls, multiple sclerosis patients had significantly lower normalized Chao1 diversity, a finding suggesting substantial peripheral T-cell clonal expansion. Strong co-clustering of samples prepared in the same batch was shown by direct clustering with F measure, prompting a batch-effect correction.

As to this clonotype: Its antigen is currently not known. Base qualities are not at hand, and no much larger clone is one base apart.

V and J are truncated by 1 base and 2 bases respectively, leaving an intervening sequence of 9 bases. The CDR3 sequence holds 14 residues, the cysteine and phenylalanine included. Here the CDR3 DNA is all that survives: 42 bases in frame from base 1. CDR1 LGHNA and CDR2 YSLEER are derived from the germline V gene. Receptors were amplified or captured by PCR. Data came from an Illumina HiSeq 2500. To reduce PCR and sequencing biases, unique molecular identifiers were incorporated into the TCR beta cDNA libraries. Per 1 to 10 million input T cells, roughly 500,000 cDNA molecules were obtained, such that each molecule approximated one T cell. Patient libraries were prepared and sequenced with the same protocol used for the earlier healthy control dataset. Within a given batch, samples were prepared together, multiplexed and sequenced on the same HiSeq lane. The authors' analysis ran thus. MIGEC was used to process the raw barcoded reads, and molecular identifier groups with only a single read were discarded before consensus assembly and CDR3 extraction. Clonotype tables were post-analysed with VDJtools, and diversity was normalized by down-sampling all datasets to the smallest sample size. To correct batch-related cross-sample contamination, repertoire overlap clustering matched CDR3 amino acid sequences but not nucleotide sequences. The public reads were reanalyzed by TCRdb: fastp trimming at Q25, MiXCR alignment, in-frame beta chains only. Rows matching on CDR3 protein sequence are summarized as one entry with the most common DNA and genes. TCRdb assigned the V and J calls; the authors' analysis was not used. This sample holds about 460,000 distinct CDR3 sequences; under 55% were observed only once. The top ten clones comprise about an eighth of the sample.

To demonstrate the VDJtools post-analysis software, TCR beta repertoires were profiled from the peripheral blood of over ten young patients with multiple sclerosis. The patients with multiple sclerosis were children and adolescents between roughly 6 and 15 years of age. The sample consisted of blood. The chain couples TRBV4-3 to TRBJ2-7, and perhaps TRBD2 as D gene, on 5 matching bases. The receptor was derived from a girl between 5 and 17 years old with multiple sclerosis. The bases read TGCGCCAGCAGCCAAGGCGGGTCTGCCTACGAGCAGTACTTC. Translated, this is CASSQGGSAYEQYF.